The sequence of this TCR beta chain was determined in a study of blood T cell repertoires in COVID-19. The CDR3 sequence is 13 residues long. The V and J ends lost 3 bases and 6 bases, in that order; junction bases with no gene match: 0. Germline V gene lookup returns CDR1 KGHSH and CDR2 LQKENI. Per the study methods: Reference gene primer amplification gave nucleated cell count estimates. Clones were read by immunoSEQ multiplex PCR, and TCRdb kept only the in-frame ones, dropping some. The V and J calls and clone size come from that table; D and trimming were worked out from the DNA. This table holds about 76,000 clones, approximately 80% found once.

This chain uses TRBV18 with TRBJ2-7; TRBD2 agrees at 12 bases. The TCR originated in a human donor in a cohort sampled during active COVID-19. Sequencing input: peripheral blood. CDR3 bases: TGTGCCAGCTCACCGGGACTAGCGGGCGAGCAGTACTTC. This sequence encodes CASSPGLAGEQYF.